The next 17 T cell receptor beta chains were all read from a single sample in a study of blood T cell repertoires in COVID-19. Profiling relied on immunoSEQ multiplex PCR, and the TCRdb table lists in-frame clones only, not all of them. The data contain about 240,000 clones, around 87% of them singletons. The material sequenced was peripheral blood. These receptors were taken from a man aged 55 to 70 who had recovered from COVID-19.

The chain has TRBV14 and TRBJ2-7, with 9 bases fitting TRBD1. The CDR3 consists of 14 residues. CDR1 is SGHDN, CDR2 FVKESK, per germline. The J segment lost 4 bases and the V segment lost 3 bases, leaving 4 bases of the junction unmatched. The CDR3 sequence: CASSHGTGRYEQYF. Here the CDR3 DNA reads TGTGCCAGCAGCCACGGGACAGGGAGATACGAGCAGTACTTC.

This chain links TRBV7-2 with TRBJ2-1; the match to TRBD2 covers 10 bases. Germline assignment: CDR1 SGHTA and CDR2 FQGNSA. CDR3 size: 15 residues. J was trimmed by 4 bases and V by 4 bases; bases with no gene match: 4. In DNA, the CDR3 is TGTGCCAGCAGCTCGAGGACTAGCGGATACAATGAGCAGTTCTTC. This gives the protein CASSSRTSGYNEQFF.

The V call is TRBV19, the J call TRBJ1-2; D gene ambiguous. The V gene lost 10 bases and the J gene lost 5 bases, with 20 bases spanning the gap. CDR1 LNHDA and CDR2 SQIVND come from the germline V gene (reference sequence). This CDR3 contains 14 residues. CDR3 nucleotides: TGTGCCACCTTAGGCGGCCGTGTACGTTATGGCTACACCTTC. Translating it yields CATLGGRVRYGYTF.

Written as DNA, the CDR3 is TGTGCCAGCAGTGAAAATGTGAAGGGAGGTCAGCCCCAGCATTTT. It encodes CASSENVKGGQPQHF. The J gene is TRBJ1-5, the V gene TRBV6-1; D remains ambiguous. The CDR3 consists of 15 residues. Looked up from germline, CDR1 is MNHNS and CDR2 is SASEGT. Trimming shortened V by 2 bases and J by 6 bases, and 14 bases separated the two germline ends.

This clone was detected only a few times. The J gene is TRBJ2-7, the V gene TRBV27; 8 nucleotides align to TRBD1. From germline, CDR1 is MNHEY and CDR2 SMNVEV (reference sequence). This CDR3 has 18 amino acids. J gave up 0 bases and V 2 bases, and 12 bases lay outside the gene matches. The CDR3 nucleotides are TGTGCCAGCAGTTTAGCCCCCCCGGGACAGGCCTTCTCCTACGAGCAGTACGTC. Its translation is CASSLAPPGQAFSYEQYV.

The genes are TRBV19 and TRBJ2-1; 8 bases align to TRBD1. The CDR3 runs 15 residues. From germline, CDR1 is LNHDA and CDR2 SQIVND (reference sequence). Losses at the gene ends were 3 bases for V and 8 bases for J; bases not matched to a gene: 9. The CDR3, as DNA: TGTGCCAGTAGTATTTTAGGACAGGGAGCCGATGAGCAGTTCTTC. This translates into CASSILGQGADEQFF. The full variable domain, completed using reference TRBV19 and TRBJ2-1, is DGGITQSPKYLFRKEGQNVTLSCEQNLNHDAMYWYRQDPGQGLRLIYYSQIVNDFQKGDIAEGYSVSREKKESFPLTVTSAQKNPTAFYLCASSILGQGADEQFFGPGTRLTVL.

The rearrangement uses TRBV11-1 and TRBJ2-1; TRBD1 matches at 7 bases. Germline V gene data show CDR1 as SGHAT and CDR2 as FQDESV (reference sequence). This CDR3 spans 15 amino acids. Unmatched junction bases numbered 4, after V lost 3 bases and J lost 2 bases. The CDR3 sequence: CASSFIGTAYNEQFF. The CDR3, as DNA: TGTGCCAGCAGCTTTATTGGGACAGCCTACAATGAGCAGTTCTTC.

The CDR3 reads CASSVFGQKAEKLFF. CDR3 in DNA: TGTGCCAGCAGTGTTTTTGGACAGAAGGCGGAAAAACTGTTTTTT. The V call is TRBV2, the J call TRBJ1-4; perhaps TRBD1 as D (6 bases). The germline V gene has CDR1 SNHLY and CDR2 FYNNEI. V was clipped by 4 bases and J by 8 bases, with 17 bases between them. The CDR3 spans 15 residues.

Only one count was recorded for this clone. The chain has TRBV11-3 and TRBJ1-1; D may be TRBD1 (5 bases). Germline V CDR1 and CDR2: SGHNT, YENEEA. The CDR3 is 13 amino acids. Trimming left V 4 bases short and J 4 bases short, with 10 bases between. The CDR3 protein is CASSSQGFTEAFF. The CDR3 DNA follows: TGTGCCAGCAGCTCCCAGGGCTTCACTGAAGCTTTCTTT. The full variable domain, its missing parts supplied by reference TRBV11-3 and TRBJ1-1, is EAGVVQSPRYKIIEKKQPVAFWCNPISGHNTLYWYLQNLGQGPELLIRYENEEAVDDSQLPKDRFSAERLKGVDSTLKIQPAELGDSAVYLCASSSQGFTEAFFGQGTRLTVV.

The V gene is TRBV18, the J gene TRBJ2-7; D is undetermined. Trimming removed 0 bases from V and 0 bases from J, with 3 bases in between. The CDR3 totals 13 residues. Per the germline V gene, CDR1 is KGHSH and CDR2 is LQKENI. The CDR3 spells CASSPPVSYEQYF. For the CDR3, the DNA is TGTGCCAGCTCACCACCCGTCTCCTACGAGCAGTACTTC.

The V and J genes are TRBV5-1 and TRBJ1-2; 10 bases match TRBD1. The CDR3 runs to 15 residues. Germline CDR1 reads SGHRS; CDR2 reads YFSETQ. The ends lost 3 bases at V and 2 bases at J; junction bases unmatched: 4. In DNA form, the CDR3 reads TGCGCCAGCAGCTCCGGGACAGGGGTAAACTATGGCTACACCTTC. It is translated as CASSSGTGVNYGYTF.

The rearrangement links TRBV19 to TRBJ1-4, with 8 positions matching TRBD1. Trimming at V came to 4 bases and at J to 6 bases, leaving 7 bases not matched to a gene. Germline V gene lookup returns CDR1 LNHDA and CDR2 SQIVND (reference sequence). The CDR3 is 15 residues long. CDR3 nucleotides: TGTGCCAGTAGTAGTACAGGGGGGCGTGATGAAAAACTGTTTTTT. Its translation: CASSSTGGRDEKLFF.

This sequence joins TRBV27 and TRBJ2-2; a possible D gene is TRBD1 (5 bases). Germline V CDR1 and CDR2: MNHEY, SMNVEV (reference sequence). The ends were cut back, 6 bases at V and 4 bases at J, with 12 bases in the middle. The length of the CDR3 is 14 residues. The CDR3 region is CASSQRQFTGELFF. The CDR3 nucleotides read TGTGCCAGCAGCCAACGACAGTTCACCGGGGAGCTGTTTTTT.

The V gene is TRBV5-4, the J gene TRBJ1-2; 8 positions match TRBD1. The CDR3 is 15 residues long. V shed 4 bases and J 4 bases; nucleotides not matched to a gene: 9. CDR1 and CDR2 (germline): SGHNT, YYREEE (reference sequence). CDR3 loop: CASSKRTGGAYGYTF. DNA of the CDR3: TGTGCCAGCAGCAAACGCACAGGGGGAGCCTATGGCTACACCTTC. Drawing the rest from reference TRBV5-4 and TRBJ1-2, the complete variable domain is ETGVTQSPTHLIKTRGQQVTLRCSSQSGHNTVSWYQQALGQGPQFIFQYYREEENGRGNFPPRFSGLQFPNYSSELNVNALELDDSALYLCASSKRTGGAYGYTFGSGTRLTVV.

The CDR3 DNA sequence: TGTGCCAGCTCACCAAAGGGGGCGGACACCGGGGAGCTGTTTTTT. As protein: CASSPKGADTGELFF. The chain has TRBV18 and TRBJ2-2; 7 bases agree with TRBD1. Germline loops: CDR1 KGHSH, CDR2 LQKENI. The CDR3 has 15 amino acids. V lost 2 bases and J lost 3; bases outside the gene matches: 3. The full variable domain, its missing parts supplied by reference TRBV18 and TRBJ2-2, is NAGVMQNPRHLVRRRGQEARLRCSPMKGHSHVYWYRQLPEEGLKFMVYLQKENIIDESGMPKERFSAEFPKEGPSILRIQQVVRGDSAAYFCASSPKGADTGELFFGEGSRLTVL.

The chain joins TRBV30 to TRBJ2-4; TRBD1 aligns across 10 bases. The CDR3 is 16 residues long. Trimming removed 1 base from V and 7 bases from J; junction bases left unmatched: 10. Looked up from germline, CDR1 is GTSNPN and CDR2 is SVGIG (reference sequence). CDR3 DNA sequence: TGTGCCTGGAGTGCCGGGATGACAGGGGGCACGAACATTCAGTACTTC. It codes for CAWSAGMTGGTNIQYF.

The V gene is TRBV19, the J gene TRBJ1-4; no clear D gene. Germline V gives CDR1 LNHDA, CDR2 SQIVND (reference sequence). Trimming took 3 bases from V and 4 from J, leaving 12 bases between them. The CDR3 spans 15 residues. The chain's CDR3 is CASSMLDSGNEKLFF. As DNA, the CDR3 is TGTGCCAGTAGTATGCTGGATTCGGGTAATGAAAAACTGTTTTTT.